This is a list of T cell receptor beta chains from one sample in a study of CD8+CD57+ T cells in acquired aplastic anemia. TCRdb passed the reads through MiXCR, listing each CDR3 protein once. The repertoire has under 200,000 distinct CDR3 sequences, roughly 50% of them found once; the top ten carry about 1.8%. The sequenced material came from sorted CD4+, CD8+, or CD8+CD57+ T cells (not recorded which) from PBMCs. All receptors derive from a human donor with aplastic anemia. Both conserved end residues are part of each CDR3.

v_gene: TRBV6-1
j_gene: TRBJ1-2
CDR3aa: CASIGAPSYGYTF

v_gene: TRBV10-3
j_gene: TRBJ2-7
CDR3aa: CAISESFYEQYF

v_gene: TRBV5-1
j_gene: TRBJ2-1
CDR3aa: CASSLTSSYNEQFF

v_gene: TRBV7-2
j_gene: TRBJ2-3
CDR3aa: CASRRAGPAQYF

v_gene: TRBV12-3/TRBV12-4
j_gene: TRBJ2-7
CDR3aa: CASSLGGGIYEQYF

v_gene: TRBV10-1
j_gene: TRBJ2-1
CDR3aa: CASSKGLSNEQFF

v_gene: TRBV2
j_gene: TRBJ1-1
CDR3aa: CASYVLRGLNMNTEAFF

v_gene: TRBV7-9
j_gene: TRBJ2-5
CDR3aa: CASSPPLLKIGETQYF

v_gene: TRBV7-3
j_gene: TRBJ2-2
CDR3aa: CASSVISGANTGELFF

v_gene: TRBV10-3
j_gene: TRBJ1-6
CDR3aa: CAISELQANSPLHF

v_gene: TRBV6-4
j_gene: TRBJ2-1
CDR3aa: CASSRDDVVNEQFF

v_gene: TRBV24-1
j_gene: TRBJ2-3
CDR3aa: CATSDASGGPTDTQYF

v_gene: TRBV14
j_gene: TRBJ2-1
CDR3aa: CASGPGQGGHEQFF

v_gene: TRBV7-2
j_gene: TRBJ2-6
CDR3aa: CASSFASGANVLTF

v_gene: TRBV19
j_gene: TRBJ2-1
CDR3aa: CASSPFRAGGLNEQFF

v_gene: TRBV4-2
j_gene: TRBJ2-3
CDR3aa: CASSQVTGTDTQYF

v_gene: TRBV15
j_gene: TRBJ1-5
CDR3aa: CATSRGLSNQPQHF

v_gene: TRBV20-1
j_gene: TRBJ2-1
CDR3aa: CSARASSYNEQFF

v_gene: TRBV5-8
j_gene: TRBJ2-5
CDR3aa: CASTLTGGRQETQYF

v_gene: TRBV20-1
j_gene: TRBJ1-1
CDR3aa: CSARRAGERTEAFF

v_gene: TRBV5-4
j_gene: TRBJ2-3
CDR3aa: CASSLAASGADTQYF

v_gene: TRBV12-3/TRBV12-4
j_gene: TRBJ2-5
CDR3aa: CASSFRDSLQETQYF

v_gene: TRBV10-3
j_gene: TRBJ1-5
CDR3aa: CANRESAGNQPQHF

v_gene: TRBV7-6
j_gene: TRBJ2-7
CDR3aa: CASSDRQGNYEQYF

v_gene: TRBV25-1
j_gene: TRBJ1-1
CDR3aa: CASRSVMNTEAFF

v_gene: TRBV10-3
j_gene: TRBJ1-1
CDR3aa: CAAGLIPDRVGTEAFF

v_gene: TRBV2
j_gene: TRBJ2-5
CDR3aa: CASSWASNQETQYF

v_gene: TRBV7-2
j_gene: TRBJ1-2
CDR3aa: CASSLSWGREEGYTF

v_gene: TRBV6-1
j_gene: TRBJ2-3
CDR3aa: CASRVRDTQYF

v_gene: TRBV10-3
j_gene: TRBJ2-5
CDR3aa: CAGSTTQETQYF

v_gene: TRBV10-3
j_gene: TRBJ1-1
CDR3aa: CAISDSLMNTEAFF

v_gene: TRBV20-1
j_gene: TRBJ2-7
CDR3aa: CSARGTQGYEQYF

v_gene: TRBV12-3/TRBV12-4
j_gene: TRBJ1-1
CDR3aa: CASSFGAGAFF

v_gene: TRBV12-3/TRBV12-4
j_gene: TRBJ2-7
CDR3aa: CATRSPGTGEQYF

v_gene: TRBV10-2
j_gene: TRBJ2-1
CDR3aa: CASSERLAGVQFF

v_gene: TRBV20-1
j_gene: TRBJ2-7
CDR3aa: CSARGQSSYEQYF

v_gene: TRBV7-6
j_gene: TRBJ2-7
CDR3aa: CASSLWLGYEQYF

v_gene: TRBV7-9
j_gene: TRBJ2-7
CDR3aa: CASRPGTGYEQYF

v_gene: TRBV5-1
j_gene: TRBJ1-1
CDR3aa: CASSRDSGLSFF

v_gene: TRBV11-2
j_gene: TRBJ2-2
CDR3aa: CASSPSPLPRESNTGELFF

v_gene: TRBV10-3
j_gene: TRBJ2-1
CDR3aa: CATALGNNEQFF

v_gene: TRBV20-1
j_gene: TRBJ2-1
CDR3aa: CSAAGLAVSYNEQFF

v_gene: TRBV12-3/TRBV12-4
j_gene: TRBJ2-1
CDR3aa: CASSLSRGAGGRNEQFF

v_gene: TRBV2
j_gene: TRBJ2-6
CDR3aa: CARTFSGANVLTF

v_gene: TRBV5-1
j_gene: TRBJ2-7
CDR3aa: CASSLEGWGGDEQYF